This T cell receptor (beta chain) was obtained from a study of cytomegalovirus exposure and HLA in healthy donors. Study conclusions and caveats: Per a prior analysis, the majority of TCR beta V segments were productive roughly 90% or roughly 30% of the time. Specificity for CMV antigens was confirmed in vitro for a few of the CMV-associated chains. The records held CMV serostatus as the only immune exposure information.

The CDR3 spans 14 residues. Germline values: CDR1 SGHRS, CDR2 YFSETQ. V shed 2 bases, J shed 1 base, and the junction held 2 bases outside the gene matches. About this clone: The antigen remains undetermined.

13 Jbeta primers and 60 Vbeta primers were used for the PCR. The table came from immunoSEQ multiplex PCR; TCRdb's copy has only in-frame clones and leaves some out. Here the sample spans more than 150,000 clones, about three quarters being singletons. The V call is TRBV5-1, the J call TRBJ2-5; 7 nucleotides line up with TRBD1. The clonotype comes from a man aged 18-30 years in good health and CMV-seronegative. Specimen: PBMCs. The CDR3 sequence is CASSFGQAQETQYF. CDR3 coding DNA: TGCGCCAGCAGCTTCGGACAGGCCCAAGAGACCCAGTACTTC.